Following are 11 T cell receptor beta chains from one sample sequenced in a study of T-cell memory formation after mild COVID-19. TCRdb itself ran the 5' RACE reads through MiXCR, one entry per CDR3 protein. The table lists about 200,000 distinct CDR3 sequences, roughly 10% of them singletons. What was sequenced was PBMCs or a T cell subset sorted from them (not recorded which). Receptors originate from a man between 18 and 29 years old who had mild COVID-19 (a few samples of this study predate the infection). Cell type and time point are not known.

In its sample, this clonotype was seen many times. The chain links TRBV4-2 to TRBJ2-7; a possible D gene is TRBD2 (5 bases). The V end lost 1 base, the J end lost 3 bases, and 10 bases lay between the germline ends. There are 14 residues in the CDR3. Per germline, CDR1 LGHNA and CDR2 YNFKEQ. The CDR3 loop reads CASSQVAGNYEQYF. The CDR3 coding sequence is TGTGCCAGCAGCCAAGTCGCGGGTAACTACGAGCAGTACTTC.

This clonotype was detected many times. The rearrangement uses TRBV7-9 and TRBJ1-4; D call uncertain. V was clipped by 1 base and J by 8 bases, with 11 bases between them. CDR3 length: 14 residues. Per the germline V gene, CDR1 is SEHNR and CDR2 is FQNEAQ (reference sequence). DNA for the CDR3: TGTGCCAGCAGCTTAGGGGCCGCTAGGGAAAAACTGTTTTTT. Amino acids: CASSLGAAREKLFF.

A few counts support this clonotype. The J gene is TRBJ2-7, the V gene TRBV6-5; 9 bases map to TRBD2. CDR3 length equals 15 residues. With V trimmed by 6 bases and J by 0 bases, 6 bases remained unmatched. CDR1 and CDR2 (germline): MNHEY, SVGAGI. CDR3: CASRVLSGGSYEQYF. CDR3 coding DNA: TGTGCCAGCAGGGTTCTTAGCGGGGGCTCCTACGAGCAGTACTTC.

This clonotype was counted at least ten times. In DNA form, the CDR3 reads TGCAGCGTTGCAGGGGGGGGTTCCGAGGAGCTGTTTTTT. Translation gives CSVAGGGSEELFF. The chain links TRBV29-1 to TRBJ2-2, with D perhaps being TRBD1 or TRBD2 (7 bases each). The germline V gene has CDR1 SQVTM and CDR2 ANQGSEA. The CDR3 consists of 13 residues. Between the trimmed V and J ends, which lost 4 bases and 10 bases, there was a span of 16 bases.

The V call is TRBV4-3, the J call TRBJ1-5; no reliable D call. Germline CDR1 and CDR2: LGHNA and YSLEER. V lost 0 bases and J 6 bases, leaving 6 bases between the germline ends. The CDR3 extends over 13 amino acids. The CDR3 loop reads CASSQDWGQPQHF. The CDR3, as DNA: TGCGCCAGCAGCCAAGATTGGGGTCAGCCCCAGCATTTT.

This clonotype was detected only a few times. The CDR3 sequence is CASSLNAGEGYTF. The CDR3 DNA follows: TGTGCCAGCAGCCTAAACGCAGGGGAGGGCTACACCTTC. V is TRBV7-2 and J is TRBJ1-2; maybe TRBD1 (6 bases). Germline values: CDR1 SGHTA, CDR2 FQGNSA. The germline V and J ends were trimmed by 5 bases and 8 bases, with 15 bases remaining between them. CDR3 length equals 13 residues.

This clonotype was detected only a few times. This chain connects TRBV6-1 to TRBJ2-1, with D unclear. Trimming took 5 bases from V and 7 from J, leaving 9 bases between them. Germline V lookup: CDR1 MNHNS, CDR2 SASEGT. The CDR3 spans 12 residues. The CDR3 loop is CASSPHRNEQFF. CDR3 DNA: TGTGCCAGCAGTCCACATAGAAATGAGCAGTTCTTC.

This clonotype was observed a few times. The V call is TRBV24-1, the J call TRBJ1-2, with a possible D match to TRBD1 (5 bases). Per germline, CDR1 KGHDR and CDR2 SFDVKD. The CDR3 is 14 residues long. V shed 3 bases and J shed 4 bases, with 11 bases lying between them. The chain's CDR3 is CATSDPGTSYGYTF. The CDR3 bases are TGTGCCACCAGTGATCCCGGGACTTCCTATGGCTACACCTTC.

The CDR3 DNA is TGCAGTGCTGTGGGGACTAGCGGGGGCTCTGCGGAGCAGTTCTTC. It codes for CSAVGTSGGSAEQFF. The rearrangement uses TRBV20-1 and TRBJ2-1; 14 nucleotides align to TRBD2. CDR1 is DFQATT and CDR2 is SNEGSKA in the germline V gene (reference sequence). The CDR3 has 15 residues. The trim removed 5 bases at V and 10 bases at J, leaving 10 bases unmatched.

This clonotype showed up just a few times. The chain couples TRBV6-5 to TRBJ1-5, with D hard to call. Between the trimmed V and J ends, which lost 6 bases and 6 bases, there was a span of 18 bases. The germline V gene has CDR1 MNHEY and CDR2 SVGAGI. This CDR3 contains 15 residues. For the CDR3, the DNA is TGTGCCAGCAGCCAAAACCTTGGACCGGGTCAGCCCCAGCATTTT. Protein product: CASSQNLGPGQPQHF.

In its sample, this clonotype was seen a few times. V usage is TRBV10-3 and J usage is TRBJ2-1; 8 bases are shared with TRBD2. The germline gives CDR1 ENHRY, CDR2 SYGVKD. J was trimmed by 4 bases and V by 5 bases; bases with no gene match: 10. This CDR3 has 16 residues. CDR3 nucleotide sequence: TGTGCCATCAGTTTAATAGCGGGGAACTCATACAATGAGCAGTTCTTC. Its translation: CAISLIAGNSYNEQFF.